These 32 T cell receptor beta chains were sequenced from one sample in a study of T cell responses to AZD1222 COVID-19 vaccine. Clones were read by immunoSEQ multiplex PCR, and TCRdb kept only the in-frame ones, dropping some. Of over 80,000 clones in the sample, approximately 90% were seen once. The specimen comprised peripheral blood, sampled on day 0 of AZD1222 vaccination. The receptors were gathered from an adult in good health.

DNA for the CDR3: TGTGCCAGCAGCCAAGAAAAAGAGATCACCCTCCACTTT. Translated: CASSQEKEITLHF. This chain joins TRBV3-1 (or the pseudogene TRBV3-2) and TRBJ1-6; D gene unclear. Per the germline V gene, CDR1 is LGHDT and CDR2 is YNNKEL (reference sequence). V gave up 0 bases and J gave up 14 bases, with 11 bases separating them. The CDR3 spans 13 residues.

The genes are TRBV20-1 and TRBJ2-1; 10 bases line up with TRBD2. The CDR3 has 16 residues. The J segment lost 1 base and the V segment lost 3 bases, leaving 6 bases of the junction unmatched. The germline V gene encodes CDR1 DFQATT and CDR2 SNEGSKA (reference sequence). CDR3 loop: CSASASGSGSYNEQFF. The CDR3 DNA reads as TGCAGTGCTAGTGCTAGCGGGAGTGGGTCCTACAATGAGCAGTTCTTC.

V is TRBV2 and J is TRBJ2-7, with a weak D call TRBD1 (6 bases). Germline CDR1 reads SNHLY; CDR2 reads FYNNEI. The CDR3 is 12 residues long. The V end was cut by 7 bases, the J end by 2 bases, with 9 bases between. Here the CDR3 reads CASTGETYEQYF. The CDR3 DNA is TGTGCCAGCACAGGGGAGACCTACGAGCAGTACTTC.

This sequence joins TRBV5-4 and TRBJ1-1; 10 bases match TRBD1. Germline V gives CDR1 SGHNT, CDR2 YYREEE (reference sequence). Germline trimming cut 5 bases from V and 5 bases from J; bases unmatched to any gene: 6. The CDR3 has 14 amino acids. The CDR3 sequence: CASRDGQGVTEAFF. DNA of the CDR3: TGTGCCAGCAGGGATGGACAGGGGGTAACTGAAGCTTTCTTT.

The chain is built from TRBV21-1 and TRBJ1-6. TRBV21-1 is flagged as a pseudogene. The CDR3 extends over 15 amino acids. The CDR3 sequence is CASSIWRSCTRPLHF. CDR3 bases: TGTGCCAGCAGCATCTGGAGGAGTTGCACAAGACCCCTCCACTTT.

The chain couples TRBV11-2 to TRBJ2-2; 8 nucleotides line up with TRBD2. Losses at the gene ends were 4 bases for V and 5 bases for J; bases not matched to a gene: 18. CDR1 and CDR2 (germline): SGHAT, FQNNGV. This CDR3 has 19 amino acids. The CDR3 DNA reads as TGTGCCAGCAGCTCCCTTAGGGTAGCGGGACGCCCGGTGACCGGGGAGCTGTTTTTT. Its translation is CASSSLRVAGRPVTGELFF.

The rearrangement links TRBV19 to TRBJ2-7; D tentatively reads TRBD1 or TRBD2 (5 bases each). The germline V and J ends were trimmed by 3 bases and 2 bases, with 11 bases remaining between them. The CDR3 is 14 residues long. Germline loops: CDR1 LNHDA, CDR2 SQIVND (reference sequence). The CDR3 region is CASSIWDGAYEQYF. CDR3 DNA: TGTGCCAGTAGTATTTGGGACGGTGCCTACGAGCAGTACTTC.

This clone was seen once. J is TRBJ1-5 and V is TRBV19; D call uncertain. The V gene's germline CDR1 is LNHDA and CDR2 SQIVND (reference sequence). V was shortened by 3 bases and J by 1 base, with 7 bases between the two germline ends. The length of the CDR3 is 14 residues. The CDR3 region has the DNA TGTGCCAGTAGTATCGACGGAAGCAATCAGCCCCAGCATTTT. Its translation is CASSIDGSNQPQHF.

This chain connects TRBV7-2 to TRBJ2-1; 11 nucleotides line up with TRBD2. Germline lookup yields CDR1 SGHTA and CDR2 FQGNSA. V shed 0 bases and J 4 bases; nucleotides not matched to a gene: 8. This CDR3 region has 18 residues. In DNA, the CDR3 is TGTGCCAGCAGCTTAGCCGAGCCGCGACTAGCGGGGTACAATGAGCAGTTCTTC. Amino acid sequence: CASSLAEPRLAGYNEQFF.

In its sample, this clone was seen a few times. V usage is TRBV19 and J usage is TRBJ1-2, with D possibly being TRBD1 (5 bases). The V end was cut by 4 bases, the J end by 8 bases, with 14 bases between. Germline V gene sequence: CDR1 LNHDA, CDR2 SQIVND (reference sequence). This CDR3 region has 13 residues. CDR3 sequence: CASSTRRGKGYTF. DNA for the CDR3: TGTGCCAGTAGTACCCGAAGGGGTAAAGGCTACACCTTC.

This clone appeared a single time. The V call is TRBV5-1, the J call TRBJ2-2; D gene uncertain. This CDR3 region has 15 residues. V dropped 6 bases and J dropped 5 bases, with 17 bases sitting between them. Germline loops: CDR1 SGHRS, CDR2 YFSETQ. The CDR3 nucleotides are TGCGCCAGCACGCGGTCCCCGGGTCAGACCGGGGAGCTGTTTTTT. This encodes CASTRSPGQTGELFF.

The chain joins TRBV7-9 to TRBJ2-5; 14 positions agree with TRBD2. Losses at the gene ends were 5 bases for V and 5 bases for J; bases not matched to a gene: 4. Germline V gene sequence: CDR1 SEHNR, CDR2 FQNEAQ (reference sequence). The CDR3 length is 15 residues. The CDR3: CASSLGLAGAETQYF. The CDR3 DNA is TGTGCCAGCAGCCTGGGACTAGCGGGAGCTGAGACCCAGTACTTC.

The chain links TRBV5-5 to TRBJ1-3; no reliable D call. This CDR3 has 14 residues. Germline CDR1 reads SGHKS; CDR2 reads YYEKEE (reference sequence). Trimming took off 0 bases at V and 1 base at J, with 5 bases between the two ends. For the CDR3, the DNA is TGTGCCAGCAGCTTGGTGGGTTCTGGAAACACCATATATTTT. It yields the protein CASSLVGSGNTIYF.

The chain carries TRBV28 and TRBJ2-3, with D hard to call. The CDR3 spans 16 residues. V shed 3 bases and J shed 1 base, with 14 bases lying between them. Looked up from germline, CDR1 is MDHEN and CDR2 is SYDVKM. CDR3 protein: CASSFMELRGTDTQYF. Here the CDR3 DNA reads TGTGCCAGCAGTTTCATGGAATTACGGGGCACAGATACGCAGTATTTT.

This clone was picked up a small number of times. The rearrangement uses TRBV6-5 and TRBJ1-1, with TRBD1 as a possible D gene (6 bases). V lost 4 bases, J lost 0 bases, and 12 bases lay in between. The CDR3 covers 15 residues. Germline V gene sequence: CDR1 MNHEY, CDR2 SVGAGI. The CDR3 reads CASSFNRDLNTEAFF. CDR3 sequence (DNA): TGTGCCAGCAGTTTTAACAGGGACCTGAACACTGAAGCTTTCTTT.

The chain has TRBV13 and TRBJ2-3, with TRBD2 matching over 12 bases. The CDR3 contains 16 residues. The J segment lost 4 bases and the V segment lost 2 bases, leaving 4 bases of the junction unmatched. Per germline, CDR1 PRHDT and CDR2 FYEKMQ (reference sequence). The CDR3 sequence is CASSLRTSGNPDTQYF. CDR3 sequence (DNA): TGTGCCAGCAGCTTAAGGACTAGCGGGAATCCAGATACGCAGTATTTT.

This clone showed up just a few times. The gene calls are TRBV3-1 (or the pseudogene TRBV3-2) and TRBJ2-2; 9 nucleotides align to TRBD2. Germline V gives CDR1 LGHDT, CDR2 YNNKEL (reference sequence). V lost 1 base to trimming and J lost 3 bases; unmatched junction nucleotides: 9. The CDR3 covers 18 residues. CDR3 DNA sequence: TGTGCCAGCAGCCAAGCCCCGAAGCGGGAGGCCTACACCGGGGAGCTGTTTTTT. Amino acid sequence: CASSQAPKREAYTGELFF.

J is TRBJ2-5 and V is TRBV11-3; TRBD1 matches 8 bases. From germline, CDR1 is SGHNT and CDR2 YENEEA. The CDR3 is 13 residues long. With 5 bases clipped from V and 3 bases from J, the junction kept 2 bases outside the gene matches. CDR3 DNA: TGTGCCAGCAGCCCGGGACAGGAAGAGACCCAGTACTTC. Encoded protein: CASSPGQEETQYF.

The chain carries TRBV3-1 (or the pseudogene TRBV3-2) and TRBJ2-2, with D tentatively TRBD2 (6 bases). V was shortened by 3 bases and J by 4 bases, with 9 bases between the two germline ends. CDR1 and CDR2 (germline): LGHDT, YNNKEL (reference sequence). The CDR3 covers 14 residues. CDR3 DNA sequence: TGTGCCAGCAGCCAGGGAGGAACCACCGGGGAGCTGTTTTTT. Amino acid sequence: CASSQGGTTGELFF.

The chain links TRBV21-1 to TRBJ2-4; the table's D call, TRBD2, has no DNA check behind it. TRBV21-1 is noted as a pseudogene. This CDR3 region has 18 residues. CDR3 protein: CASTTDPGVRGTKNIQYF. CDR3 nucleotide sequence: TGTGCCAGCACCACCGACCCGGGGGTTAGGGGAACCAAAAACATTCAGTACTTC.

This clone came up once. The CDR3 sequence: CASSLGGAYNEQFF. CDR3 sequence (DNA): TGTGCCAGCAGCCTAGGTGGGGCCTACAATGAGCAGTTCTTC. The rearrangement joins TRBV27 to TRBJ2-1; D unresolved. Germline V CDR1 and CDR2: MNHEY, SMNVEV (reference sequence). CDR3 length equals 14 residues. Trimming pared 6 bases from V and 2 bases from J, leaving 11 bases between.

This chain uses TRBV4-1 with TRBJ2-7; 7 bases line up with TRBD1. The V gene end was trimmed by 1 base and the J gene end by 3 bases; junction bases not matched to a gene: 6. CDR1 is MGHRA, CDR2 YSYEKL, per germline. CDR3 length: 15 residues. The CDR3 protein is CASSQGDSGFYEQYF. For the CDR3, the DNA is TGCGCCAGCAGCCAAGGGGACAGTGGATTCTACGAGCAGTACTTC.

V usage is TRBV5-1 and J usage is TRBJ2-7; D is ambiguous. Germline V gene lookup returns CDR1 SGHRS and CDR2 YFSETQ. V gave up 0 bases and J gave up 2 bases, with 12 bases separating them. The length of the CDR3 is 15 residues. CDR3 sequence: CASSLGRMSTYEQYF. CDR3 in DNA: TGCGCCAGCAGCTTGGGACGCATGAGCACCTACGAGCAGTACTTC.

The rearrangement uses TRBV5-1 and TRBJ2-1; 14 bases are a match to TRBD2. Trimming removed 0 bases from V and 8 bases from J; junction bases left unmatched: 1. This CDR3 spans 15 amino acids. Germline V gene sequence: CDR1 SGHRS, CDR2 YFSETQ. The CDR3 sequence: CASSLGLAGGYEQFF. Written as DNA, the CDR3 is TGCGCCAGCAGCTTGGGACTAGCGGGAGGGTATGAGCAGTTCTTC. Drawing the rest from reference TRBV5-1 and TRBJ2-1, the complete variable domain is KAGVTQTPRYLIKTRGQQVTLSCSPISGHRSVSWYQQTPGQGLQFLFEYFSETQRNKGNFPGRFSGRQFSNSRSEMNVSTLELGDSALYLCASSLGLAGGYEQFFGPGTRLTVL.

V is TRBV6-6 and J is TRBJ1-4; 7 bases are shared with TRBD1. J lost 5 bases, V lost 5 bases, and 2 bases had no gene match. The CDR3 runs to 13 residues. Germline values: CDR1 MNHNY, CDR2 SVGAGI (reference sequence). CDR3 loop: CASSRDRNEKLFF. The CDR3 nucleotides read TGTGCCAGCAGTAGGGACAGAAATGAAAAACTGTTTTTT.

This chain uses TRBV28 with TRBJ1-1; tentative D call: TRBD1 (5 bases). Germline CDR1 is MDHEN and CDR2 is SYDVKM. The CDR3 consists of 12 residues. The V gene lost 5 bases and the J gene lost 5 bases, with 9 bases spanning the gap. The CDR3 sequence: CASSLGATEAFF. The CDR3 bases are TGTGCCAGCAGTCTAGGGGCTACTGAAGCTTTCTTT.

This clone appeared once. The CDR3 DNA sequence: TGTGCCAGCAGTCGAGGAGGTGGAGCGGGAGCCGATACCGGGGAGCTGTTTTTT. It yields the protein CASSRGGGAGADTGELFF. The chain is built from TRBV6-6 and TRBJ2-2, with TRBD2 identical over 8 bases. The CDR3 length is 18 residues. Trimming at V came to 5 bases and at J to 5 bases, leaving 16 bases not matched to a gene. Germline lookup yields CDR1 MNHNY and CDR2 SVGAGI (reference sequence).

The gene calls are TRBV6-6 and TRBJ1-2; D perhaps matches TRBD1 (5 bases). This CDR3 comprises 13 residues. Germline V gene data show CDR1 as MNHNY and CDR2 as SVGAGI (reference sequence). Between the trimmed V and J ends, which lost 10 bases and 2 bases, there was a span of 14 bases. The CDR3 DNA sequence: TGTGCCACCCGGACGGAGGGGAACTATGGCTACACCTTC. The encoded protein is CATRTEGNYGYTF.

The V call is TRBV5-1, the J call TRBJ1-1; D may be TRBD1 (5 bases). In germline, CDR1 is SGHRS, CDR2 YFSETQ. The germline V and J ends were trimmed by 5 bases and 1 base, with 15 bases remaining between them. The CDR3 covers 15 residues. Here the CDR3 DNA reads TGCGCCAGCAGACCCCGGGACTCAACGAACACTGAAGCTTTCTTT. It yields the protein CASRPRDSTNTEAFF.

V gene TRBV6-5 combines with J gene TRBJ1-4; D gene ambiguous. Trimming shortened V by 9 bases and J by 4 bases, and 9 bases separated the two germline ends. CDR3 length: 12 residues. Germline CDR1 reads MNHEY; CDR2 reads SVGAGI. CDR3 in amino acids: CASREINEKLFF. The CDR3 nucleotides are TGTGCCAGTCGGGAGATTAATGAAAAACTGTTTTTT.

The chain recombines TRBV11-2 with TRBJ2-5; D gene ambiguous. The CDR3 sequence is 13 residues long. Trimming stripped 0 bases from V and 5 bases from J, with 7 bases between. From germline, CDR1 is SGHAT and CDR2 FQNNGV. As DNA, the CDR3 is TGTGCCAGCAGCTTAGAACTGTGGGAGACCCAGTACTTC. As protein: CASSLELWETQYF.

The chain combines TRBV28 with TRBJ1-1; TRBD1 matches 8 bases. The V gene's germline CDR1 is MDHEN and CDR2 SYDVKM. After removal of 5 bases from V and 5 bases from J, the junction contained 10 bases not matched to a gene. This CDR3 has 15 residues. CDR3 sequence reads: CASSTRQGWGTEAFF. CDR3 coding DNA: TGTGCCAGCAGTACCCGACAGGGGTGGGGAACTGAAGCTTTCTTT.